The T cell receptor beta chain under discussion was sequenced for a study of esophageal squamous cell carcinoma under preoperative chemotherapy. Study details: Both tumor-infiltrating lymphocytes and peripheral blood T cells were profiled. Study outcomes and limitations: Paclitaxel-nedaplatin therapy caused immediate, substantial clonotype frequency changes.

On this clonotype: No antigen is known for it. Compared with germline, one end of the junction differs, possibly owing to a read error.

The time point was: before preoperative PTX-NDP chemotherapy. Before surgery, patients were given preoperative paclitaxel-nedaplatin chemotherapy. Per the germline V gene, CDR1 is MNHNS and CDR2 is SASEGT. The CDR3 length is 13 residues. In TCRdb, the PCR reads were re-called with MiXCR into one record per CDR3 protein. The data hold some 16,000 distinct CDR3 sequences, with 60% observed a single time. The chain employs TRBV6-1 and TRBJ2-3; unclear D gene. This clonotype was obtained from a human donor with esophageal squamous cell carcinoma. The donor label of this sample is uncertain. The biological material was taken from a patient given preoperative chemotherapy. The chain's CDR3 is CASRALSKDTQYF. Written as DNA, the CDR3 is TGTGCCAGCAGGGCTCTGAGCAAAGATACGCAGTACTTT.